This is a list of T cell receptor beta chains from one sample in a study of cytomegalovirus exposure and HLA in healthy donors. Produced via immunoSEQ multiplex PCR; TCRdb's table is partial and in-frame only. The table includes approximately 220,000 clones, about 75% detected once. Sequenced material: PBMCs. All receptors derive from a male donor in good health and CMV-seronegative. The CDR3 runs from the conserved cysteine through the conserved F or W. Fields, in order: D gene, V gene, J gene, clone size, CDR3 DNA, CDR3 protein. D genes are given only for firm matches. A row's size may be missing; if present it is once, few, many or a size class.

D: TRBD1; V: TRBV19; J: TRBJ1-5; size: -; DNA: TGTGCCAGTAGTATCCGGGACAGGGCCCAGCCCCAGCATTTT; CDR3: CASSIRDRAQPQHF
D: TRBD1; V: TRBV30; J: TRBJ1-2; size: few; DNA: TGTGCCTGGAGTGTACAGGGGGCTGGCTACACCTTC; CDR3: CAWSVQGAGYTF
D: -; V: TRBV5-4; J: TRBJ1-2; size: few; DNA: TGTGCCAGCAGCTTGGGGGGGGATCCTAACTATGGCTACACCTTC; CDR3: CASSLGGDPNYGYTF
D: -; V: TRBV9; J: TRBJ2-3; size: -; DNA: TGTGCCAGCAGCGTAGGGGCGGACACATTGGATACGCAGTATTTT; CDR3: CASSVGADTLDTQYF
D: -; V: TRBV15; J: TRBJ1-1; size: -; DNA: TGTGCCACCAGCAGAGCCCCTGCGAGTAACACTGAAGCTTTCTTT; CDR3: CATSRAPASNTEAFF
D: -; V: TRBV12-1; J: TRBJ2-2; size: -; DNA: TGTGCCAGCAGCTTTGCAAGGACTAGCGGGACGAACACCGGGGAGCTGTTTTTT; CDR3: CASSFARTSGTNTGELFF
D: TRBD1; V: TRBV28; J: TRBJ2-7; size: -; DNA: TGTGCCAGCAGTTTCCCACCAGGGGGTAGTGAATCCTACGAGCAGTACTTC; CDR3: CASSFPPGGSESYEQYF
D: -; V: TRBV4-3; J: TRBJ2-7; size: -; DNA: TGCGCCAGCAGTCCCGGACGGGGTTCAGTTGACGAGCAGTACTTC; CDR3: CASSPGRGSVDEQYF
D: TRBD1; V: TRBV6-1; J: TRBJ1-1; size: -; DNA: TGTGCCAGCATTAAAACGACAGGGGACACTGAAGCTTTCTTT; CDR3: CASIKTTGDTEAFF
D: TRBD2; V: TRBV9; J: TRBJ2-1; size: -; DNA: TGTGCCAGCAGCGCTTCGACTAGCGGTCTAGACAATGAGCAGTTCTTC; CDR3: CASSASTSGLDNEQFF
D: TRBD1; V: TRBV29-1; J: TRBJ2-2; size: -; DNA: TGCAGCGTGAAGCGTTGGGACAGGGATCACACCGGGGAGCTGTTTTTT; CDR3: CSVKRWDRDHTGELFF
D: -; V: TRBV11-2; J: TRBJ1-1; size: -; DNA: TGTGCCAGCAGCCCAGAAGCTCTAACCGGGGGCACTGAAGCTTTCTTT; CDR3: CASSPEALTGGTEAFF
D: -; V: TRBV15; J: TRBJ1-3; size: -; DNA: TGTGCCACCAGCACGCTAGACGGTTACTCTGGAAACACCATATATTTT; CDR3: CATSTLDGYSGNTIYF
D: -; V: TRBV27; J: TRBJ2-2; size: -; DNA: TGTGCCAGCAGTTCGGGGGATGGCGGGGAGCTGTTTTTT; CDR3: CASSSGDGGELFF
D: -; V: TRBV4-1; J: TRBJ1-2; size: -; DNA: TGCGCCAGCAGCCAAGATCTGGACAGCTCTGGCTACACCTTC; CDR3: CASSQDLDSSGYTF
D: -; V: TRBV19; J: TRBJ2-7; size: -; DNA: TGTGCCAGTAGATCAACGATCTCAGACAGCTCCGAGCAGTACTTC; CDR3: CASRSTISDSSEQYF
D: TRBD2; V: TRBV9; J: TRBJ2-1; size: once; DNA: TGTGCCAGCAGCGCGGGAGGGGCTTTCTCCAATGAGCAGTTCTTC; CDR3: CASSAGGAFSNEQFF
D: TRBD1; V: TRBV28; J: TRBJ1-1; size: -; DNA: TGTGCCAGCAGTTTGGACAGGGGTACTGAAGCTTTCTTT; CDR3: CASSLDRGTEAFF
D: TRBD2; V: TRBV10-3; J: TRBJ2-5; size: few; DNA: TGTGCCATCAGTGATAAGGCGGCTAGCGGGGGCCAAGAGACCCAGTACTTC; CDR3: CAISDKAASGGQETQYF
D: -; V: TRBV7-3; J: TRBJ1-2; size: -; DNA: TGTGCCAGCAGCTTAAGCCGAAACCCAGGTACTAACTATGGCTACACCTTC; CDR3: CASSLSRNPGTNYGYTF
D: TRBD1; V: TRBV5-1; J: TRBJ1-3; size: -; DNA: TGCGCCAGCAGCTCAGGGGGTGCTGGAAACACCATATATTTT; CDR3: CASSSGGAGNTIYF
D: -; V: TRBV18; J: TRBJ1-2; size: few; DNA: TGTGCCAGCTCACCGACAAGCTCGCAAACAACGGACTATGGCTACACCTTC; CDR3: CASSPTSSQTTDYGYTF
D: TRBD2; V: TRBV27; J: TRBJ2-5; size: once; DNA: TGTGCCAGCAGCAGTAGCGGGACTAGACAAGAGACCCAGTACTTC; CDR3: CASSSSGTRQETQYF
D: TRBD1; V: TRBV9; J: TRBJ1-2; size: -; DNA: TGTGCCAGCAGCTCGACCGGGACAGGGGTTAACTATGGCTACACCTTC; CDR3: CASSSTGTGVNYGYTF
D: -; V: TRBV7-2; J: TRBJ2-4; size: few; DNA: TGTGCCAGCAGCTTCCGTCAGGGCGGCATTCAGTACTTC; CDR3: CASSFRQGGIQYF
D: -; V: TRBV25-1; J: TRBJ2-5; size: few; DNA: TGTGCCAGCGCATCTATCCAAGAGACCCAGTACTTC; CDR3: CASASIQETQYF
D: -; V: TRBV29-1; J: TRBJ2-1; size: -; DNA: TGCAGCGTTGACGGTTCCTACAATGAGCAGTTCTTC; CDR3: CSVDGSYNEQFF
D: TRBD1; V: TRBV6-1; J: TRBJ1-3; size: -; DNA: TGTGCCAGCAGTGAAGCTACAGGGGTGGCTGGAAACACCATATATTTT; CDR3: CASSEATGVAGNTIYF
D: -; V: TRBV25-1; J: TRBJ2-1; size: once; DNA: TGTGCCAGCAGTGTAAGAGGAGGGTCCTTCCCCAATGAGCAGTTCTTC; CDR3: CASSVRGGSFPNEQFF
D: -; V: TRBV27; J: TRBJ2-7; size: -; DNA: TGTGCCAGCAGTTTTCTTGTGGGGGGAACCTACGAGCAGTACTTC; CDR3: CASSFLVGGTYEQYF
D: TRBD2; V: TRBV6-5; J: TRBJ2-3; size: once; DNA: TGTGCCAGCAGTTCACTAGCGGGAGATAAAGATACGCAGTATTTT; CDR3: CASSSLAGDKDTQYF
D: -; V: TRBV10-1; J: TRBJ2-5; size: few; DNA: TGCGCCAGCAGTTTCCACTCACGCTCACAGGAGACCCAGTACTTC; CDR3: CASSFHSRSQETQYF
D: TRBD2; V: TRBV4-3; J: TRBJ2-3; size: -; DNA: TGCGCCAGCAGCCTAGCGGGGGGGCCCACAGATACGCAGTATTTT; CDR3: CASSLAGGPTDTQYF
D: -; V: TRBV4-2; J: TRBJ1-1; size: -; DNA: TGTGCCAGCAGCCAAGGCGCGATTGGGAACGGAGGAGCTTTCTTT; CDR3: CASSQGAIGNGGAFF
D: TRBD1; V: TRBV2; J: TRBJ2-1; size: -; DNA: TGTGCCAGCAGCCGGGACAGGGAACTCAATGAGCAGTTCTTC; CDR3: CASSRDRELNEQFF
D: -; V: TRBV5-6; J: TRBJ2-7; size: -; DNA: TGTGCCAGCAGCATATGGACAGTCCCTTACGAGCAGTACTTC; CDR3: CASSIWTVPYEQYF
D: -; V: TRBV30; J: TRBJ1-4; size: few; DNA: TGTGCCTGGACTAGGGGCCGTTTTGAAAAACTGTTTTTT; CDR3: CAWTRGRFEKLFF
D: -; V: TRBV5-4; J: TRBJ2-7; size: -; DNA: TGTGCCAGCAGCTTCGGGGGTGAGGGGACTTGGGAGCAGTACTTC; CDR3: CASSFGGEGTWEQYF
D: TRBD1; V: TRBV19; J: TRBJ1-2; size: -; DNA: TGTGCCAGTAGTCCGTGGACAGGGGGATCCTCTAACTATGGCTACACCTTC; CDR3: CASSPWTGGSSNYGYTF
D: -; V: TRBV28; J: TRBJ2-1; size: -; DNA: TGTGCCAGCAGTTTTCCGGCAAACCAGGGTAATGAGCAGTTCTTC; CDR3: CASSFPANQGNEQFF
D: -; V: TRBV11-2; J: TRBJ1-2; size: -; DNA: TGTGCCAGCACGCAGGCCAGGAATGGCTACACCTTC; CDR3: CASTQARNGYTF
D: TRBD2; V: TRBV5-1; J: TRBJ2-5; size: -; DNA: TGCGCCAGCAGCTTGAGGGCGGGGGGCCAAGAGACCCAGTACTTC; CDR3: CASSLRAGGQETQYF
D: -; V: TRBV9; J: TRBJ2-3; size: -; DNA: TGTGCCAGCAGCCCCCGAGGGCCCTTCACAGATACGCAGTATTTT; CDR3: CASSPRGPFTDTQYF
D: -; V: TRBV7-9; J: TRBJ1-2; size: -; DNA: TGTGCCAGCAGCTTAGCTACTCCGAACTATGGCTACACCTTC; CDR3: CASSLATPNYGYTF
D: TRBD1; V: TRBV4-1; J: TRBJ1-4; size: -; DNA: TGCGCCAGCAGCCACCGTTTGGACAGGGAGAATGAAAAACTGTTTTTT; CDR3: CASSHRLDRENEKLFF
D: -; V: TRBV2; J: TRBJ2-3; size: -; DNA: TGTGCCAGCCTCAAAGGTAGCTCTTCCCCAGATACGCAGTATTTT; CDR3: CASLKGSSSPDTQYF
D: TRBD2; V: TRBV4-2; J: TRBJ2-1; size: -; DNA: TGTGCCAGCACCGGGACTAGCGGAGGCTGGGAGCAGTTCTTC; CDR3: CASTGTSGGWEQFF
D: -; V: TRBV12-5; J: TRBJ2-3; size: -; DNA: TGTGCTAGTGGCCTTTCAGATACGCAGTATTTT; CDR3: CASGLSDTQYF
D: -; V: TRBV27; J: TRBJ2-1; size: few; DNA: TGTGCCAGCAGTTTACTCGGGGACTACAATGAGCAGTTCTTC; CDR3: CASSLLGDYNEQFF
D: -; V: TRBV6-1; J: TRBJ2-3; size: -; DNA: TGTGCCAGCGGACCGGGAAACACAGATACGCAGTATTTT; CDR3: CASGPGNTDTQYF
D: -; V: TRBV29-1; J: TRBJ2-2; size: few; DNA: TGCAGCGTTGATACAGGGTACACCGGGGAGCTGTTTTTT; CDR3: CSVDTGYTGELFF
D: TRBD2; V: TRBV7-2; J: TRBJ2-5; size: -; DNA: TGTGCCAGCAGCCGGGGGAAAAGCGGGGGGGAACTAGAGACCCAGTACTTC; CDR3: CASSRGKSGGELETQYF
D: -; V: TRBV2; J: TRBJ2-1; size: -; DNA: TGTGCCAGCAGTGAGGGCAGGGGGGCCAATGAGCAGTTCTTC; CDR3: CASSEGRGANEQFF
D: -; V: TRBV7-8; J: TRBJ1-1; size: -; DNA: TGTGCCAGCAGACACGGGGGGGCCACTGAAGCTTTCTTT; CDR3: CASRHGGATEAFF
D: -; V: TRBV5-1; J: TRBJ1-5; size: -; DNA: TGCGCCAGCAGCTTGGGCGGGGATAATCAGCCCCAGCATTTT; CDR3: CASSLGGDNQPQHF
D: TRBD2; V: TRBV4-3; J: TRBJ2-3; size: -; DNA: TGCGCCAGCGGGAGGGTCGGAACAGATACGCAGTATTTT; CDR3: CASGRVGTDTQYF
D: TRBD1; V: TRBV9; J: TRBJ2-1; size: -; DNA: TGTGCCAGCAGCCCCAGAACAGAAGGGGGGGACAGGGGCCCAAGCTCCTACAATGAGCAGTTCTTC; CDR3: CASSPRTEGGDRGPSSYNEQFF
D: TRBD2; V: TRBV4-2; J: TRBJ2-1; size: few; DNA: TGTGCCAGCAGCCTGACTAGCGGGGTCTACAATGAGCAGTTCTTC; CDR3: CASSLTSGVYNEQFF
D: TRBD1; V: TRBV27; J: TRBJ1-2; size: few; DNA: TGTGCCAGCAGCCCGGACAGGCCTTGGGACTATGGCTACACCTTC; CDR3: CASSPDRPWDYGYTF